Here is one T cell receptor (beta chain) with its context. Antigen unknown. The PCR used 52 TRBV and 13 TRBJ primers. Produced via immunoSEQ multiplex PCR; TCRdb's table is partial and in-frame only. The sample carries about 35,000 clones, around nine tenths recorded once. This sample was included in a study of regulatory T cells. Study conclusions and caveats: Hydrophobic residues at CDR3 positions 6 and 7 were enriched in conventional CD4+ T cells of CD3G-deficient patients. Skewed V and J usage and few unique V-J pairs marked patient repertoires, most in Tregs.

Per germline, CDR1 MNHNS and CDR2 SASEGT. CDR3 length equals 12 residues. Trimming cost V 7 bases and J 11 bases, with 17 bases left between them. Every patient with CD3G deficiency had evidence of autoimmunity. Patients, 2 to 39 years old, had expanded memory T-cell proportions. Regulatory (CD25-high CD127-low) and conventional (CD25-low CD127-high) CD4+ T cells were sorted separately. Sequenced input: conventional CD4+ T cells sorted from blood. The origin of this receptor is a person between 18 and 35 years old with CD3G deficiency. The chain employs TRBV6-1 and TRBJ1-1; weak D call: TRBD1 (5 bases). The DNA of the CDR3 is TGTGCCAGCACGGGGCAGGGCGGAGTGGCTTTCTTT. Amino acid sequence: CASTGQGGVAFF.